The present entry profiles one TCR beta chain with its context. This clonotype was detected ten times or more. Its antigen is still unknown. The record has no base qualities; no much larger clone is one base away. CDR1 and CDR2, looked up from the germline V gene, are KGHDR and SFDVKD. At the junction V is shortened by 4 bases and J by 1 base; bases outside the gene matches: 3. There are 15 amino acids in the CDR3, from cysteine to phenylalanine inclusive. Left in the record is the CDR3 DNA by itself, 45 bases read in frame from the first base. The treatment or condition label corresponds to: live attenuated yellow fever vaccine strain. A standard Ficoll-Paque protocol was used to isolate PBMCs from peripheral blood. CD4 and CD8 T-cell fractions were isolated with Dynabeads CD4 and CD8 positive selection kits. TriZol was used to extract RNA from bulk PBMCs, from CD4 and CD8 fractions, and from dextramer-positive and dextramer-negative fractions.

Synthesis of TCR cDNA relied on 5'RACE template switching, a step that introduced a universal primer site along with unique molecular identifiers. cDNA synthesis was primed from both the TCR alpha and TCR beta constant segments. Two PCR steps were used to amplify libraries, with sample barcodes and sequencing adapters being added in the second step. Sequencing of the libraries was done on either Illumina HiSeq 2500 (2x100 bp) or NovaSeq (2x150 bp). As for how the authors treated the data: MIGEC handled demultiplexing of reads and collapsing into UMI consensus sequences, while MiXCR performed V(D)J alignment. Clonotypes responding to the vaccine were identified with edgeR on replicate PBMC samples, with the criteria of FDR below 0.01 and a log2 fold change above 5 up to day 15. CD4 or CD8 identity was assigned to each bulk clonotype according to whether the clonotype was present at higher abundance in the sequenced CD4 repertoire or the sequenced CD8 repertoire. TCRdb took the public reads, trimmed them with fastp at Q25, ran MiXCR for clone calling and kept in-frame beta chains. CDR3 protein duplicates are merged, each entry listing the most common genes and DNA. In this record, the V and J calls reflect TCRdb's handling and not the investigators' own analysis. Present in this sample are approximately 160,000 distinct CDR3 sequences, about 6.2% of which were seen just once. The ten largest make up roughly 3% of the sample.

The data were taken from a study of T cells after yellow fever vaccination (dated by TCRdb to the late 2010s). In terms of the full investigation: Libraries from fractions with low cell numbers were prepared with the SMART-Seq v4 Ultra Low Input RNA kit. To track T-cell clones before and after primary and booster YFV17D yellow fever vaccination, bulk TCR alpha and beta repertoires were sequenced longitudinally. Two healthy male donors, one aged 18 to 29 and one aged 30 to 40 years, made up the cohort. Bulk PBMC replicates and cell subsets were isolated from blood drawn at multiple timepoints before and after both primary and secondary immunization.

The paper's findings and limits, for the study overall: A small fraction of clonotypes showed up in both the CD4 and CD8 compartments, probably as a result of convergent recombination. After the booster, most clones that had expanded after primary vaccination were detected again (roughly 95% of CD4 and under 90% of CD8), suggesting broad maintenance of memory. The secondary T-cell response was found to be weaker but faster than the primary response, with a peak reached on day 5 rather than on day 15. FACS-sorted repertoires could contain abundant contaminating clonotypes from the bulk population, so computational filtering was required. The study included only two donors, which limits how far the findings can be generalized.

The rearranged chain carries TRBV24-1 and TRBJ2-3, with 8 bases matching TRBD1. The material was CD4+ T cells sorted from PBMCs, obtained on the day of the first yellow fever vaccination. The sequence derives from a man between 18 and 35 years old who received the YFV17D yellow fever vaccine. DNA sequence: TGTGCCACCAGTGACTACAGGGGGGGCACAGATACGCAGTATTTT. The encoded protein is CATSDYRGGTDTQYF.